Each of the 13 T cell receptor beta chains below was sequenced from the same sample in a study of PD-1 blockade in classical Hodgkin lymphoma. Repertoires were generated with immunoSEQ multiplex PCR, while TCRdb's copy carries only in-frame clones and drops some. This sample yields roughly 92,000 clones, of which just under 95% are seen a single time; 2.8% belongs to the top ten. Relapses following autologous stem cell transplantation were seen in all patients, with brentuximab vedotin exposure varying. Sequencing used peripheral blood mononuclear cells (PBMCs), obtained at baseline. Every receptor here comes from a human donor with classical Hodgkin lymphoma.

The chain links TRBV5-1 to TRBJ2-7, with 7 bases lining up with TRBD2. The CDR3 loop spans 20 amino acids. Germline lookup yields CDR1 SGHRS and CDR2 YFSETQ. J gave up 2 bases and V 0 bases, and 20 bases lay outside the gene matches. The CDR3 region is CASSLDPSQVTGGPTYEQYF. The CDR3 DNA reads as TGCGCCAGCAGCTTGGACCCTTCACAGGTCACGGGGGGTCCCACCTACGAGCAGTACTTC.

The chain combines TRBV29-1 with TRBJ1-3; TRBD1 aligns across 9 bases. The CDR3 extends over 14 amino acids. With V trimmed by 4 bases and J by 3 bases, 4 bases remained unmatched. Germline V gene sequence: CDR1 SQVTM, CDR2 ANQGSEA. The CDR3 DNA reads TGCAGCGTTGTCCCGGGACAGGGTGGAAACACCATATATTTT. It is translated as CSVVPGQGGNTIYF.

CDR3 loop: CASKATEAGGRYEQYF. The CDR3 nucleotides are TGTGCCAGTAAAGCAACCGAGGCTGGCGGGAGGTACGAGCAGTACTTC. V usage is TRBV19 and J usage is TRBJ2-7, with TRBD2 matching over 8 bases. Germline CDR1 LNHDA, CDR2 SQIVND (reference sequence). The CDR3 loop spans 16 amino acids. The V and J ends lost 7 bases and 4 bases, in that order; junction bases with no gene match: 15. The variable domain in full, completed from reference TRBV19 and TRBJ2-7, reads DGGITQSPKYLFRKEGQNVTLSCEQNLNHDAMYWYRQDPGQGLRLIYYSQIVNDFQKGDIAEGYSVSREKKESFPLTVTSAQKNPTAFYLCASKATEAGGRYEQYFGPGTRLTVT.

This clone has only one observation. CDR3 in amino acids: CASSPQQGGISGNTIYF. CDR3 DNA sequence: TGCGCCAGCAGCCCACAACAGGGAGGCATCTCTGGAAACACCATATATTTT. The rearrangement uses TRBV5-1 and TRBJ1-3; perhaps TRBD1 as D (6 bases). Germline V lookup: CDR1 SGHRS, CDR2 YFSETQ. V lost 4 bases, J lost 0 bases, and 17 bases lay in between. The CDR3 is made up of 17 amino acids.

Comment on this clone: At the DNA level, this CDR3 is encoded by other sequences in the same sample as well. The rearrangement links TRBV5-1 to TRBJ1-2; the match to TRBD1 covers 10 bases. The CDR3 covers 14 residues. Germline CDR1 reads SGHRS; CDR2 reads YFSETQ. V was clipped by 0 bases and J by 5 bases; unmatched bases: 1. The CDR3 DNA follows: TGCGCCAGCAGCTTGGGGACAGGGGGGTATGGCTACACCTTC. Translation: CASSLGTGGYGYTF.

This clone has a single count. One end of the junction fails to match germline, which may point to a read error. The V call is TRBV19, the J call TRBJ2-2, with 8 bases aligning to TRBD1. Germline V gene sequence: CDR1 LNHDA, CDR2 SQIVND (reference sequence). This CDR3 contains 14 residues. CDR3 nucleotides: TGTGCCAGTAATATAGACAGGGGTGGTGAGGAGCTGTTTTTT. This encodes CASNIDRGGEELFF.

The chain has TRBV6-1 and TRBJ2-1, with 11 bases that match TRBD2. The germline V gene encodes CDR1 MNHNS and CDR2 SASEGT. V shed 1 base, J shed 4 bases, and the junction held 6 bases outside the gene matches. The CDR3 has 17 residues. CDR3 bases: TGTGCCAGCAGTGAAGAAGAACTAGCGGGAGTATACAATGAGCAGTTCTTC. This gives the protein CASSEEELAGVYNEQFF.

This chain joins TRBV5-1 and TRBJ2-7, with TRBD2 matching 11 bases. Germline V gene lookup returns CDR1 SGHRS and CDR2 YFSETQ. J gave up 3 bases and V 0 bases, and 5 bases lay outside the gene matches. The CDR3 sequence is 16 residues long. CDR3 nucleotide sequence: TGCGCCAGCAGCTTGGGAGGGGGGACTAGCGGCTACGAGCAGTACTTC. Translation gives CASSLGGGTSGYEQYF.

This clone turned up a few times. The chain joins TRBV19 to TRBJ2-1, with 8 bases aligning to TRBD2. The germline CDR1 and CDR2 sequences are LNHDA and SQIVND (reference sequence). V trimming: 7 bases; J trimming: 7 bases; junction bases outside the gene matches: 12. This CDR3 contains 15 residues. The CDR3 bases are TGTGCCAGTACGTCTGTCGGGGGGGGTAATAATGAGCAGTTCTTC. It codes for CASTSVGGGNNEQFF.

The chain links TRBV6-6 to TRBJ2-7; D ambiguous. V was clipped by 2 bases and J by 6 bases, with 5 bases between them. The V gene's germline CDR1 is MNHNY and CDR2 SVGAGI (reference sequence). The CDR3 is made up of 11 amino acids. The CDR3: CASSYIGEQYF. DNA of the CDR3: TGTGCCAGCAGTTACATTGGCGAGCAGTACTTC.

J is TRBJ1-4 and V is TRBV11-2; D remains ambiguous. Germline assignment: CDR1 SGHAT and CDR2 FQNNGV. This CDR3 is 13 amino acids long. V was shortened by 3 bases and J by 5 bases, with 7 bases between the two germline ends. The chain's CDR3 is CASSFGQNEKLFF. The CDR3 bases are TGTGCCAGCAGCTTCGGCCAGAATGAAAAACTGTTTTTT.

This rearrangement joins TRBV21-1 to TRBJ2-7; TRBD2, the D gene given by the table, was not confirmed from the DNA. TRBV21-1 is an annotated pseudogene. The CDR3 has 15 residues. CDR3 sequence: CASSNRGRGTYEQYF. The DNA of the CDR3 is TGTGCCAGCAGCAATCGTGGGAGAGGCACCTACGAGCAGTACTTC.

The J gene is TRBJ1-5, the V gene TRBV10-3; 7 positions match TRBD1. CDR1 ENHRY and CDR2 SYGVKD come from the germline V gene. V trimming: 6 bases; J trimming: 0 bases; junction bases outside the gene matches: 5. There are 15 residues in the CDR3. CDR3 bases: TGTGCCATCAGGGGGACAGCCGATAGCAATCAGCCCCAGCATTTT. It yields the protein CAIRGTADSNQPQHF.